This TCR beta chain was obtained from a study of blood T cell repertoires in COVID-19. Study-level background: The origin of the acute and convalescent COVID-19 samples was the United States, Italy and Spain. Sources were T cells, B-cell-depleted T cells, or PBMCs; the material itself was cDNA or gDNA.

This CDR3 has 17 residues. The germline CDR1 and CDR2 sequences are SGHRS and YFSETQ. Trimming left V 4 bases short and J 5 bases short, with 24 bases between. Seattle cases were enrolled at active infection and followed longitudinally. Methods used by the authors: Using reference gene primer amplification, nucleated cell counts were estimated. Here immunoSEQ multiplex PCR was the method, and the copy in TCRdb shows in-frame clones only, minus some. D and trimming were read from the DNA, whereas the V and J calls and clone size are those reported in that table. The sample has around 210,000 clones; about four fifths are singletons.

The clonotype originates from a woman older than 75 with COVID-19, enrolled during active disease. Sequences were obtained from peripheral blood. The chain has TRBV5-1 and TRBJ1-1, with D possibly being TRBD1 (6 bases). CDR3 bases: TGCGCCAGCAGCGCAACAGGGTTCATTGAGCCGGGGACTGAAGCTTTCTTT. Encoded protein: CASSATGFIEPGTEAFF.